The rows below give T cell receptor beta chains drawn from one sample of a study of blood T cell dynamics during melanoma immunotherapy. Sequenced by immunoSEQ multiplex PCR; TCRdb stores in-frame clones only, minus some. The sample lists under 8,500 clones; more than 80% were seen once. This specimen consisted of blood, obtained from a patient treated with checkpoint blockade. Receptor source: a human donor with melanoma. CDR3s include the opening cysteine and the closing phenylalanine or tryptophan.

>14|TRBV6-1|TRBJ2-7
CASIRTSGNYEQYF
>15|TRBV2|TRBJ1-4
CASSELGGGNEKLFF
>15|TRBV7-6|TRBJ1-6
CASSLVGLGNSPLHF
>15|TRBV19|TRBJ2-7
CASRRVASGNYEQYF
>17|TRBV5-1|TRBJ1-2
CASSLQTGAPKTNGYTF
>13|TRBV27|TRBJ2-7
CASSLSPGYEQYF
>15|TRBV28|TRBJ1-1
CASISLYRGGTEAFF
>13|TRBV5-1|TRBJ1-1
CASSLDPNTEAFF
>15|TRBV5-4|NA
CASSEGTSSSYEQYF
>14|TRBV7-9|TRBJ2-7
CASSRGIGFYEQYF
>13|TRBV7-2|TRBJ2-7
CASSLGLGVEQYF
>16|TRBV28|TRBJ1-6
CASSPSGEGYNSPLHF
>14|TRBV19|TRBJ1-3
CASTRTGADNTIYF
>19|TRBV4-1|TRBJ1-1
CASSQDSNMVGVSVTEAFF
>14|TRBV6-6|TRBJ2-7
CASSYSGGTYEQYF
>16|TRBV6-1|TRBJ2-7
CASSEARFGGSYEQYF
>13|TRBV29-1|NA
CSAAHGQSYEQYF
>13|TRBV6-6|NA
CASRGDRLYEQYF
>15|TRBV10-3|TRBJ1-1
CAISESGQKNTEAFF
>16|TRBV2|TRBJ1-2
CASSPGQGTLNYGYTF
>14|TRBV28|TRBJ1-1
CASRPQGGNTEAFF
>15|TRBV19|NA
CASSIGLASSYEQYF
>15|TRBV9|TRBJ1-6
CASSPGQGGNSPLHF
>14|TRBV19|TRBJ1-4
CASSLTRTNEKLFF
>15|TRBV10-3|TRBJ2-7
CATTPTGGGGFEQYF